This T cell receptor (beta chain) was recorded in a study of CD8+ T cells in alopecia areata. Whole-study results and caveats: Sequence data from scalp samples additionally include resident alphabeta T cells of normal skin. TCR sharing was clearer in mice than between patients, perhaps partly owing to patient HLA diversity.

The CDR3 consists of 16 residues. Looked up from germline, CDR1 is MGHRA and CDR2 is YSYEKL. With 3 bases clipped from V and 4 bases from J, the junction kept 5 bases outside the gene matches. PBMCs provided sorted CD4+ and CD8+ T cells. RNA extraction and reverse transcription yielded cDNA as sequencing template. Profiled with immunoSEQ multiplex PCR; TCRdb holds only in-frame clones, not every one. The sample yields roughly 120,000 clones, roughly 68% seen once. As for this clone: Its antigen is undetermined.

This chain links TRBV4-1 with TRBJ2-1; 11 positions agree with TRBD2. The specimen sequenced was CD4+ T cells sorted from blood. The source of this sequence is a human donor in good health. The CDR3 here is CASSQVAGGRYNEQFF. The CDR3 bases are TGCGCCAGCAGCCAGGTAGCGGGGGGGCGGTACAATGAGCAGTTCTTC.